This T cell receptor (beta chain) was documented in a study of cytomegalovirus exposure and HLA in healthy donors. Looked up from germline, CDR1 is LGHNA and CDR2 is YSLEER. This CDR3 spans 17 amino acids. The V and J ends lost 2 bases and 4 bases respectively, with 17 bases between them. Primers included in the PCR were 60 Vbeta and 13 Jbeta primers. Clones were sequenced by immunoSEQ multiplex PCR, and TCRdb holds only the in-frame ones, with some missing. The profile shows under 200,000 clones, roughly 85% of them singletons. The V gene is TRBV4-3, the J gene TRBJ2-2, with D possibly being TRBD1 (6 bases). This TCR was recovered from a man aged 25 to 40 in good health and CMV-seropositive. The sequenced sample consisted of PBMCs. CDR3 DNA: TGCGCCAGCAGCCAACCCGCTTTGGGGGCGGTCACCGGGGAGCTGTTTTTT. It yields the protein CASSQPALGAVTGELFF.